The next 28 T cell receptor beta chains were all read from a single sample in a study of blood T cells in healthy people across ages. The authors ran a second PCR of roughly 6 to 12 cycles using a sample-barcoded 5' primer and a J-beta primer mix. TCRdb itself ran the 5' RACE reads through MiXCR, one entry per CDR3 protein. The repertoire includes 1.2 million to 1.5 million distinct CDR3 sequences, roughly 40% of them detected once, and 7.9% sits in the top ten. The sample was blood. The receptors shown here come from a woman under 30 in good health.

This rearrangement joins TRBV7-7 to TRBJ2-3; 7 bases are shared with TRBD2. Germline V CDR1 and CDR2: SSHAT, FNYEAQ (reference sequence). Trimming cost V 6 bases and J 0 bases; bases outside gene matches: 6. The CDR3 contains 15 residues. The CDR3 DNA sequence: TGTGCCAGCAGTCTTAGCGGGCAAAGCACAGATACGCAGTATTTT. This gives the protein CASSLSGQSTDTQYF. Together with reference TRBV7-7 and TRBJ2-3, the CDR3 gives the full variable domain: GAGVSQSPRYKVTKRGQDVTLRCDPISSHATLYWYQQALGQGPEFLTYFNYEAQPDKSGLPSDRFSAERPEGSISTLTIQRTEQRDSAMYRCASSLSGQSTDTQYFGPGTRLTVL.

This chain uses TRBV13 with TRBJ2-1; D uncertain. With 4 bases removed from V and 5 bases from J, the gap between germline ends came to 15 bases. CDR3 length: 15 amino acids. Germline CDR1 and CDR2: PRHDT and FYEKMQ (reference sequence). The CDR3 DNA reads as TGTGCCAGCAGCTACCCGGCCCTAGAAAACAATGAGCAGTTCTTC. Translating gives CASSYPALENNEQFF.

Points on this clonotype: This sequence may be a read error, since a much larger clone differs from it by one base. The chain has TRBV6-1 and TRBJ2-1; 9 bases line up with TRBD1. This CDR3 comprises 13 residues. From germline, CDR1 is MNHNS and CDR2 SASEGT. V shed 6 bases and J 13 bases; nucleotides not matched to a gene: 10. The CDR3 loop reads CASSWDREETQFF. The DNA of the CDR3 is TGTGCCAGCAGCTGGGACAGGGAAGAGACCCAGTTCTTC.

The CDR3 here is CAWSVRWEGEQYF. The DNA of the CDR3 is TGTGCCTGGAGTGTAAGGTGGGAGGGTGAGCAGTACTTC. The chain couples TRBV30 to TRBJ2-5; TRBD2 matches 7 bases. CDR3 size: 13 residues. V dropped 0 bases and J dropped 11; count of bases not matched to a gene: 9. Germline V gene lookup returns CDR1 GTSNPN and CDR2 SVGIG (reference sequence).

The chain couples TRBV2 to TRBJ2-3; D is undetermined. The CDR3 contains 14 residues. V lost 7 bases, J lost 3 bases, and 14 bases lay in between. Germline values: CDR1 SNHLY, CDR2 FYNNEI. The CDR3 bases are TGTGCCAGCACCACCGCCTTGCGAACAGATACGCAGTATTTT. As protein: CASTTALRTDTQYF.

CDR3 region: CSARDSGGETQYF. CDR3 in DNA: TGCAGTGCTAGAGACTCAGGAGGGGAGACCCAGTACTTC. The V and J genes are TRBV20-1 and TRBJ2-5; possibly TRBD2 for D (6 bases). CDR1 and CDR2 (germline): DFQATT, SNEGSKA (reference sequence). V lost 0 bases and J lost 5, with 10 bases in between. The CDR3 length is 13 residues.

The V and J genes are TRBV5-1 and TRBJ2-7, with 8 bases lining up with TRBD1. Germline CDR1 is SGHRS and CDR2 is YFSETQ. The CDR3 loop spans 15 amino acids. J lost 3 bases, V lost 5 bases, and 10 bases had no gene match. As DNA, the CDR3 is TGCGCCAGCAGAGTGCGGACAGGGTCATTCTACGAGCAGTACTTC. Amino acids: CASRVRTGSFYEQYF.

The rearrangement joins TRBV25-1 to TRBJ2-7; 9 bases align to TRBD2. This CDR3 region has 17 residues. Germline lookup yields CDR1 MGHDK and CDR2 SYGVNS. V lost 4 bases to trimming and J lost 2 bases; unmatched junction nucleotides: 12. CDR3 nucleotides: TGTGCCAGCAGTGTAACCCCTGACGCTAGCGGGGCCTACGAGCAGTACTTC. Protein product: CASSVTPDASGAYEQYF.

This clonotype was seen a few times. CDR3 region: CSARGPPGRIDEQFF. DNA of the CDR3: TGCAGTGCTAGAGGGCCGCCGGGGAGGATCGATGAGCAGTTCTTC. This chain connects TRBV20-1 to TRBJ2-1, with D possibly being TRBD2 (6 bases). The CDR3 sequence is 15 residues long. Trimming removed 1 base at V and 8 bases at J, with 18 bases between. CDR1 and CDR2 (germline): DFQATT, SNEGSKA (reference sequence).

V gene TRBV30 combines with J gene TRBJ2-5; TRBD2 matches 10 bases. The J call may be incorrect, as the DNA end agrees better with TRBJ2-7. This CDR3 is 18 amino acids long. Germline CDR1 is GTSNPN and CDR2 is SVGIG (reference sequence). CDR3 DNA: TGTGCCTGGAGTGTACTGCGGCGGGCTAGCGGGAGTTCGTACGAGCAGTACTTC. Protein: CAWSVLRRASGSSYEQYF.

The sample holds a few counts of this clonotype. The chain is built from TRBV5-6 and TRBJ2-3, with 8 bases aligning to TRBD2. Trimming cost V 0 bases and J 4 bases; bases outside gene matches: 4. The CDR3 has 15 residues. The germline V gene encodes CDR1 SGHDT and CDR2 YYEEEE. CDR3 amino acids: CASSLVRGASDTQYF. The CDR3 DNA reads as TGTGCCAGCAGCTTGGTGCGGGGGGCGTCAGATACGCAGTATTTT.

This chain uses TRBV20-1 with TRBJ2-5; 10 bases line up with TRBD2. The J call may be incorrect, as the DNA end agrees better with TRBJ2-7. CDR1 and CDR2 from the germline V gene are DFQATT and SNEGSKA (reference sequence). The CDR3 is 14 residues long. CDR3 region: CSAYAGTSESEQYF. Here the CDR3 DNA reads TGCAGTGCTTATGCCGGGACTAGCGAGAGCGAGCAGTACTTC.

This clonotype appeared a few times. The gene calls are TRBV5-1 and TRBJ2-7; 10 bases map to TRBD2. CDR1 SGHRS and CDR2 YFSETQ come from the germline V gene. There are 15 residues in the CDR3. The ends lost 3 bases at V and 6 bases at J; junction bases unmatched: 9. CDR3 residues: CASSSTSGTTLEQYF. The CDR3 DNA reads as TGCGCCAGCAGCTCAACTAGCGGGACCACTCTCGAGCAGTACTTC.

The chain uses TRBV6-2 or TRBV6-3 and TRBJ2-1, with no clear D. CDR1 is MNHEY, CDR2 SVGEGT, per germline. The CDR3 length is 16 residues. Trimming shortened V by 7 bases and J by 4 bases, and 20 bases separated the two germline ends. As DNA, the CDR3 is TGTGCCAGCACCCTCAGAGGACGAAAGGCTTACAATGAGCAGTTCTTC. Translation gives CASTLRGRKAYNEQFF.

The rearrangement uses TRBV20-1 and TRBJ2-7, with D unresolved. V lost 3 bases and J 7 bases, leaving 16 bases between the germline ends. The CDR3 has 13 residues. Germline loops: CDR1 DFQATT, CDR2 SNEGSKA (reference sequence). Written as DNA, the CDR3 is TGCAGTGCTAGCCCCGCCGCGTACAATGAGCAGTACTTC. Its translation is CSASPAAYNEQYF.

DNA for the CDR3: TGCAGTGCTCTCCCAACAGGGGGGCCTGATACGCAGTATTTT. Translation: CSALPTGGPDTQYF. The V call is TRBV20-1, the J call TRBJ2-3, with 8 positions matching TRBD1. Germline V gene data show CDR1 as DFQATT and CDR2 as SNEGSKA (reference sequence). The CDR3 extends over 14 amino acids. The V segment lost 5 bases and the J segment 6 bases; nucleotides outside the gene matches: 10.

This clonotype was observed a handful of times. V gene TRBV20-1 combines with J gene TRBJ2-1, with 13 positions matching TRBD2. The CDR3 runs to 14 residues. Germline V gene sequence: CDR1 DFQATT, CDR2 SNEGSKA (reference sequence). The V and J ends lost 5 bases and 8 bases, in that order; junction bases with no gene match: 6. CDR3 DNA sequence: TGCAGTGCTGGACTAGCGGGAGTTGTGGATGAGCAGTTCTTC. It encodes CSAGLAGVVDEQFF.

The V and J genes are TRBV6-5 and TRBJ2-1, with D perhaps being TRBD1 or TRBD2 (5 bases each). The J call may be incorrect, as the DNA end agrees better with TRBJ2-7. The germline CDR1 and CDR2 sequences are MNHEY and SVGAGI. This CDR3 is 14 amino acids long. Here the CDR3 reads CAIWGFRSYNEQYF. CDR3 nucleotide sequence: TGTGCCATATGGGGGTTCCGGTCCTACAATGAGCAGTACTTC.

This clonotype was detected a few times. This sequence joins TRBV29-1 and TRBJ2-1; 7 nucleotides align to TRBD1. The CDR3 has 14 amino acids. The germline gives CDR1 SQVTM, CDR2 ANQGSEA. J was trimmed by 7 bases and V by 5 bases; bases with no gene match: 11. The DNA of the CDR3 is TGCAGCGTTTCTAAACCCCAGGGGGTAAATGAGCAGTTCTTC. Translating it yields CSVSKPQGVNEQFF.

The rearrangement uses TRBV9 and TRBJ1-2; D may be TRBD1 (5 bases). V gave up 3 bases and J gave up 4 bases, with 10 bases separating them. This CDR3 is 13 amino acids long. Per the germline V gene, CDR1 is SGDLS and CDR2 is YYNGEE. The chain's CDR3 is CASSAPGSYGYTF. The CDR3, as DNA: TGTGCCAGCAGCGCCCCAGGGAGCTATGGCTACACCTTC.

The J gene is TRBJ2-7, the V gene TRBV6-2 or TRBV6-3; D is perhaps TRBD2 (5 bases). The length of the CDR3 is 13 residues. Germline V gives CDR1 MNHEY, CDR2 SVGEGT. The V end was cut by 8 bases, the J end by 7 bases, with 18 bases between. The CDR3: CASLSEVGFEQYF. CDR3 sequence (DNA): TGTGCCAGCCTCTCGGAGGTAGGATTTGAGCAGTACTTC.

This clonotype was found a few times. The V call is TRBV11-1, the J call TRBJ2-7; 8 nucleotides match TRBD1. After removal of 5 bases from V and 2 bases from J, the junction contained 8 bases not matched to a gene. The CDR3 extends over 15 amino acids. CDR1 SGHAT and CDR2 FQDESV come from the germline V gene (reference sequence). CDR3 nucleotide sequence: TGTGCCAGCAGCCCCGGACAGGGTATTCCCTACGAGCAGTACTTC. As protein: CASSPGQGIPYEQYF.

This sequence joins TRBV2 and TRBJ1-1; D is perhaps TRBD1 (5 bases). Germline V lookup: CDR1 SNHLY, CDR2 FYNNEI. There are 16 residues in the CDR3. With 3 bases removed from V and 0 bases from J, the gap between germline ends came to 14 bases. The CDR3 loop reads CASSEWGRRMNTEAFF. Written as DNA, the CDR3 is TGTGCCAGCAGTGAGTGGGGACGCCGCATGAACACTGAAGCTTTCTTT.

V usage is TRBV24-1 and J usage is TRBJ2-1; a possible D gene is TRBD2 (5 bases). Near its end, the DNA agrees better with TRBJ2-7, so the J call may be wrong. The CDR3 totals 14 residues. CDR1 is KGHDR and CDR2 is SFDVKD in the germline V gene. CDR3 coding DNA: TGTGCCACTAGCGAGGGCCGAGAATACAATGAGCAGTACTTC. This sequence encodes CATSEGREYNEQYF.

The chain uses TRBV12-3 or TRBV12-4 and TRBJ2-5; 10 bases are shared with TRBD1. There are 14 residues in the CDR3. V was clipped by 4 bases and J by 6 bases; unmatched bases: 5. The CDR3 DNA is TGTGCCAGCAGTTCGACAGGGGGCGGAAAGACCCAGTACTTC. Translation: CASSSTGGGKTQYF.

This sequence joins TRBV20-1 and TRBJ2-6; no definite D call. V gave up 0 bases and J gave up 0 bases, with 6 bases separating them. The CDR3 runs 15 residues. The germline CDR1 and CDR2 sequences are DFQATT and SNEGSKA (reference sequence). The CDR3 reads CSARDSVSGANVLTF. For the CDR3, the DNA is TGCAGTGCTAGAGATTCGGTCTCTGGGGCCAACGTCCTGACTTTC.

The gene calls are TRBV10-3 and TRBJ2-5; the match to TRBD2 covers 9 bases. The J call may be wrong; the DNA end is better matched by TRBJ2-7. This CDR3 contains 15 residues. Germline assignment: CDR1 ENHRY and CDR2 SYGVKD. For the CDR3, the DNA is TGTGCCATCAGTGGTTTAGCGGGGGCGGGGGGCGAGCAGTACTTC. This encodes CAISGLAGAGGEQYF.

This clonotype was seen only a few times. The rearrangement links TRBV28 to TRBJ2-7; the D gene is possibly TRBD1 (5 bases). CDR1 is MDHEN and CDR2 is SYDVKM in the germline V gene. Trimming cost V 6 bases and J 3 bases, with 12 bases left between them. The CDR3 is made up of 13 amino acids. As DNA, the CDR3 is TGTGCCAGCAGAGGTGCAGGGATCTACGAGCAGTACTTC. Translation: CASRGAGIYEQYF.